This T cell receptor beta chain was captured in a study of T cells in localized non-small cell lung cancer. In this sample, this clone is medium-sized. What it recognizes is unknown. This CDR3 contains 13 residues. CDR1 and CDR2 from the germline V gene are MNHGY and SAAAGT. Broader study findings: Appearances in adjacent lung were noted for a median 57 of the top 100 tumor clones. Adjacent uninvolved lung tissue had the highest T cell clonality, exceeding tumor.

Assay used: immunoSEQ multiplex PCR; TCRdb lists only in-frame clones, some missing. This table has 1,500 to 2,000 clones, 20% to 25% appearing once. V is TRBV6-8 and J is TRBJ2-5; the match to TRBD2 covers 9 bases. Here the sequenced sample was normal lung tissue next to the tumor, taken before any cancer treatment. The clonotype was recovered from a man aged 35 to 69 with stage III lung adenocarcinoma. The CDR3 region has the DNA TGTGCTTCCCGGCGGGGGGGCGGGGAGACCCAGTACTTC. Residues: CASRRGGGETQYF.